This T cell receptor beta chain was observed in a study of T cell changes during pregnancy in multiple sclerosis. The CDR3 length is 18 residues. Germline CDR1 is SGHVS and CDR2 is FQNEAQ. After removal of 4 bases from V and 3 bases from J, the junction contained 16 bases not matched to a gene. Clones were sequenced by immunoSEQ multiplex PCR, and TCRdb holds only the in-frame ones, with some missing. The table lists roughly 64,000 clones, approximately 91% of them singletons. The V and J genes are TRBV7-8 and TRBJ1-2; 8 bases match TRBD1. Here the sequenced sample was peripheral blood, taken in the second trimester of pregnancy. The TCR sequence derives from a female donor with multiple sclerosis, enrolled in a pregnancy study. This CDR3 is CASSSLTSYRDRYYGYTF. CDR3 sequence (DNA): TGTGCCAGCAGCTCCCTCACAAGTTACCGGGACAGGTACTATGGCTACACCTTC.